This T cell receptor beta chain was sequenced for a study of control samples from healthy donors and cancer patients. This CDR3 is 16 amino acids long. Germline V gene lookup returns CDR1 SEHNR and CDR2 FQNEAQ (reference sequence). V dropped 3 bases and J dropped 1 base, with 12 bases sitting between them. TCRdb keeps only in-frame clones here, not all; method: immunoSEQ multiplex PCR. The sample records fewer than 85,000 clones, 75% to 95% being singletons. This sequence joins TRBV7-9 and TRBJ2-2, with TRBD2 as a possible D gene (6 bases). The sample consisted of blood. The TCR sequence derives from a man aged 25 to 45 in good health. The CDR3 loop reads CASSFGRGRNTGELFF. The DNA for the CDR3 is TGTGCCAGCAGCTTCGGTCGGGGGAGGAACACCGGGGAGCTGTTTTTT.